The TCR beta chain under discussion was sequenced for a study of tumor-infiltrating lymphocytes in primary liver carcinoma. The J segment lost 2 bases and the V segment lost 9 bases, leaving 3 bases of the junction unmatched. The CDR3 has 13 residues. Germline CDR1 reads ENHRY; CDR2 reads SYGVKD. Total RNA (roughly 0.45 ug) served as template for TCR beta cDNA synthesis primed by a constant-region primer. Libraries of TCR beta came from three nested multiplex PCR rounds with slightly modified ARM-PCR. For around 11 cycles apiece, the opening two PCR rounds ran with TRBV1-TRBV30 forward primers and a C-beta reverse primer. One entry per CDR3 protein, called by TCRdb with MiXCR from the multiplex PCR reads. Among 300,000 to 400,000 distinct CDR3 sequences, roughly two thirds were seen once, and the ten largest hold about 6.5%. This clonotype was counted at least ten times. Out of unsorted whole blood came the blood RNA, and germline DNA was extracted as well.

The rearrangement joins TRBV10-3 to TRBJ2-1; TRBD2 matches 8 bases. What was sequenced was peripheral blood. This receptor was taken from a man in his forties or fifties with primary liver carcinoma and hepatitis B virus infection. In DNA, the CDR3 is TGTGCCATTAGCGGGACCGCCTACAATGAGCAGTTCTTC. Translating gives CAISGTAYNEQFF.